The present TCR beta chain was sequenced within a study of Graves' ophthalmopathy and Graves' hyperthyroidism. Study summary: No treatment had been given when peripheral blood was collected at initial diagnosis.

The CDR3 runs 13 residues. Looked up from germline, CDR1 is SGHTA and CDR2 is FQGNSA. The V end lost 6 bases, the J end lost 0 bases, and 7 bases lay between the germline ends. RNA transcripts were the source from which TCR beta CDR3 regions were amplified. Amplification began with first-round RT-PCR using HTBI primers, then second-round multiplex PCR was performed. Via MiXCR, TCRdb re-called the multiplex PCR reads, giving one row per CDR3 protein. The table has roughly 410,000 distinct CDR3 sequences, roughly 15% seen once. New diagnoses, under 2 months' duration, and ages 18 to 65 characterized the hyperthyroidism patients. Clinical symptoms, serum thyroxine, TRAb, thyroid ultrasound and orbital computed tomography determined diagnosis. About 10 ml of fresh blood yielded the PBMCs by density gradient.

Sequencing was done on a sample of peripheral blood. This chain uses TRBV7-2 with TRBJ2-3; D not resolved. The sequence came from a woman younger than 35 with stable Graves' hyperthyroidism. CDR3 in DNA: TGTGCCAGCAGGGAACCTAGCACAGATACGCAGTATTTT. Amino acids: CASREPSTDTQYF.